This T cell receptor beta chain emerged from a study of T cells in Graves' hyperthyroidism and ophthalmopathy. Study details: Before any treatment, at initial diagnosis, peripheral blood was collected.

Amplification yielded TCR beta CDR3 regions, with RNA transcripts as the source. Initially, a first-round RT-PCR of the TCR CDR3 employed the HTBI primer set. TCRdb used MiXCR to reprocess the multiplex PCR reads, holding one entry per CDR3 protein. The repertoire holds fewer than 750,000 distinct CDR3 sequences, with about 15% as singletons. Study-level points and caveats: Model-based prediction identified ophthalmopathy a median about 6.8 months prior to its onset. The majority of expanded thyroid clonotypes above 0.001 also appeared in blood.

The CDR3 consists of 16 residues. Deletions cut 5 bases from V and 4 bases from J, with 17 bases between. Every diagnosis used clinical symptoms, serum thyroxine and TRAb, thyroid ultrasound and orbital computed tomography. The sample holds many counts of this clonotype. No antigen is known for it. The origin of this receptor is a middle-aged woman with Graves' ophthalmopathy. This sequence joins TRBV12-3 or TRBV12-4 and TRBJ2-2, with D perhaps matching TRBD2 (6 bases). The sequenced material came from blood. This CDR3 reads CASSPEVAVPTGELFF. The DNA of the CDR3 is TGTGCCAGCAGTCCCGAGGTAGCGGTCCCCACCGGGGAGCTGTTTTTT.